The 8 T cell receptor beta chains in this list originate from one sample, sequenced in a study of tumor-infiltrating lymphocytes in oesophageal squamous cell carcinoma. TCRdb re-analysed the PCR reads in MiXCR, keeping a single row per CDR3 protein. The top ten hold 19% of the sample, which has fewer than 20,000 distinct CDR3 sequences, roughly 36% seen once. The sample consisted of esophageal tumor tissue. These receptors originate from a male donor with esophageal squamous cell carcinoma.

The J gene is TRBJ2-3, the V gene TRBV6-1, with 11 nucleotides matching TRBD2. Losses at the gene ends were 2 bases for V and 1 base for J; bases not matched to a gene: 14. CDR1 MNHNS and CDR2 SASEGT come from the germline V gene. The CDR3 spans 20 residues. Written as DNA, the CDR3 is TGTGCCAGCAGTGAATGGGGTTCGGCTAGCGGGGGGACTCGCACAGATACGCAGTATTTT. This sequence encodes CASSEWGSASGGTRTDTQYF.

The chain employs TRBV29-1 and TRBJ2-5; the D is unclear. Trimming pared 4 bases from V and 1 base from J, leaving 10 bases between. Germline V gives CDR1 SQVTM, CDR2 ANQGSEA. This CDR3 has 13 amino acids. The CDR3 DNA follows: TGCAGCGTTGGTGCGCGCGGCCAAGAGACCCAGTACTTC. Translating gives CSVGARGQETQYF.

The chain combines TRBV20-1 with TRBJ1-1, with D possibly being TRBD2 (9 bases). The closer fit of TRBJ2-1 to the DNA end suggests the J call may be wrong. In germline, CDR1 is DFQATT, CDR2 SNEGSKA (reference sequence). The CDR3 consists of 18 residues. DNA of the CDR3: TGCAGTGCTAGAGTTACAGGGGGTAGGACTAGCGCGTACAATGAGCAGTTCTTC. This encodes CSARVTGGRTSAYNEQFF.

The chain carries TRBV11-3 and TRBJ2-1, with TRBD1 as a possible D gene (5 bases). The J call may not be correct, given that the DNA end is closer to TRBJ2-7. The V gene's germline CDR1 is SGHNT and CDR2 YENEEA. This CDR3 has 14 residues. CDR3 bases: TGTGCCAGCAGCTTAAGTTTTCAGGGCTACGAGCAGTACTTC. Its protein product is CASSLSFQGYEQYF.

On this clonotype itself: The limits of the CDR3 on the DNA are not certain, so only TCRdb's listed CDR3 is given. V usage is TRBV7-5 and J usage is TRBJ2-3; TRBD2, as called in the table, went unchecked against the DNA. TRBV7-5 is shown as a pseudogene. Including both end residues, the CDR3 is 19 amino acids long. The CDR3 sequence is CISVPEAGLAEGSNNEQFF.

This clonotype is large within its sample. The gene calls are TRBV7-9 and TRBJ2-1, with 13 bases aligning to TRBD2. CDR3 length: 17 amino acids. The V gene's germline CDR1 is SEHNR and CDR2 FQNEAQ (reference sequence). The V gene end was trimmed by 2 bases and the J gene end by 9 bases; junction bases not matched to a gene: 10. The CDR3 protein is CASSLRDGTSGNVEQFF. The CDR3 bases are TGTGCCAGCAGCTTAAGAGACGGGACTAGCGGGAATGTTGAGCAGTTCTTC.

This clonotype has only a few counts. The CDR3 end shows no conserved phenylalanine or tryptophan, and so a read error is likely. The limits of the CDR3 on the DNA are not certain, so only TCRdb's listed CDR3 is given. The V gene is TRBV6-1, the J gene TRBJ2-7. A total of 14 residues make up the CDR3, ends included. CDR1 is MNHNS and CDR2 is SASEGT in the germline V gene. The CDR3 protein is CASGGGYYGYTFGS.

There are a few counts of this clonotype. The chain recombines TRBV7-6 with TRBJ2-7, with 8 positions matching TRBD2. The CDR3 consists of 13 residues. Germline assignment: CDR1 SGHVS and CDR2 FNYEAQ. V was clipped by 5 bases and J by 7 bases; unmatched bases: 7. For the CDR3, the DNA is TGTGCCAGCAGCGTGGGACTAGTTAATGAGCAGTACTTC. This gives the protein CASSVGLVNEQYF. The complete variable domain, with remaining parts taken from reference TRBV7-6 and TRBJ2-7, reads GAGVSQSPRYKVTKRGQDVALRCDPISGHVSLYWYRQALGQGPEFLTYFNYEAQQDKSGLPNDRFSAERPEGSISTLTIQRTEQRDSAMYRCASSVGLVNEQYFGPGTRLTVT.